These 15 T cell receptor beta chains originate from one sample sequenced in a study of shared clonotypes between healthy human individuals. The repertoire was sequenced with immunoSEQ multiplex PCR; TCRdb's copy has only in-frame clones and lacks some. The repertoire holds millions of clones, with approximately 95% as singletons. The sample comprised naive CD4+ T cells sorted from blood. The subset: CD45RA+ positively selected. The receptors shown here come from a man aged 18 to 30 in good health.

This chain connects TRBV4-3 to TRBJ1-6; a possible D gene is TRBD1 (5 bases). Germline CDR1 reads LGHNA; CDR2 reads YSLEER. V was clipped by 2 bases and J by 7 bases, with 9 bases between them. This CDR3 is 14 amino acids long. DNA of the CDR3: TGCGCCAGCAGCCAACAGGGAGTGAATTCACCCCTCCACTTT. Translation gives CASSQQGVNSPLHF.

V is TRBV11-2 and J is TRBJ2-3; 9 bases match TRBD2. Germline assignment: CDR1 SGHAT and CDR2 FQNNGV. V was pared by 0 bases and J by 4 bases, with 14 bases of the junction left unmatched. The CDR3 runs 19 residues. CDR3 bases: TGTGCCAGCAGCTTAGAGACCCGTGGGCGGGGGGGCCGCGCAGATACGCAGTATTTT. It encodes CASSLETRGRGGRADTQYF. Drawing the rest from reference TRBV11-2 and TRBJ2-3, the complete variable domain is EAGVAQSPRYKIIEKRQSVAFWCNPISGHATLYWYQQILGQGPKLLIQFQNNGVVDDSQLPKDRFSAERLKGVDSTLKIQPAKLEDSAVYLCASSLETRGRGGRADTQYFGPGTRLTVL.

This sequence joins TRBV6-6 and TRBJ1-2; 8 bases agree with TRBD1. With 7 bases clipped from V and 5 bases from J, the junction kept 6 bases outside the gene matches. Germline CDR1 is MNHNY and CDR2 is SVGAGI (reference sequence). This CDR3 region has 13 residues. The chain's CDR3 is CASTPGQEYGYTF. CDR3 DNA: TGTGCCAGCACCCCGGGACAGGAGTATGGCTACACCTTC.

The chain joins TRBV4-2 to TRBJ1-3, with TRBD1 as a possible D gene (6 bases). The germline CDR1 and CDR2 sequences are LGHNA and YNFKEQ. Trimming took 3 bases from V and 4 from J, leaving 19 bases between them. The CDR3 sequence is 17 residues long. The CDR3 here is CASSHLNAGVGGNTIYF. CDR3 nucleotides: TGTGCCAGCAGCCACCTGAATGCAGGGGTTGGAGGAAACACCATATATTTT.

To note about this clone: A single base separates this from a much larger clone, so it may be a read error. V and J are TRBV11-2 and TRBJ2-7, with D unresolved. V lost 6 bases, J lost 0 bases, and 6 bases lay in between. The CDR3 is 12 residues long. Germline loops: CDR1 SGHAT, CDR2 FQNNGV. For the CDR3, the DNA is TGTGCCAGCAGTTTTAGCTCCTACGAGCAGTACTTC. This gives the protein CASSFSSYEQYF. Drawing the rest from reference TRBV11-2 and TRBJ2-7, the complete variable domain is EAGVAQSPRYKIIEKRQSVAFWCNPISGHATLYWYQQILGQGPKLLIQFQNNGVVDDSQLPKDRFSAERLKGVDSTLKIQPAKLEDSAVYLCASSFSSYEQYFGPGTRLTVT.

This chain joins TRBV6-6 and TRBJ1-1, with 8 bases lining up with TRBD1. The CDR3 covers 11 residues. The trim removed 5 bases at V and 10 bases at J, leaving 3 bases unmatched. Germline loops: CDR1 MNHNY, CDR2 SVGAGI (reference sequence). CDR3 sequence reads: CASSTDRGAFF. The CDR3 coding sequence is TGTGCCAGCAGTACCGACAGGGGAGCTTTCTTT.

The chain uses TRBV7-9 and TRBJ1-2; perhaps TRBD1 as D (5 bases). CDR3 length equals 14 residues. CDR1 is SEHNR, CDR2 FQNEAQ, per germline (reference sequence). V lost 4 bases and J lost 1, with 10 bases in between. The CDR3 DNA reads TGTGCCAGCAGCTCCAGACAGTTTAACTATGGCTACACCTTC. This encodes CASSSRQFNYGYTF.

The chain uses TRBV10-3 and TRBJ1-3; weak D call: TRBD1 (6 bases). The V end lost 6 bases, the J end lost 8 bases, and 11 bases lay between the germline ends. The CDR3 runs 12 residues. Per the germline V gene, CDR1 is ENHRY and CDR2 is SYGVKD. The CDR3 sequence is CAIRQGRDTIYF. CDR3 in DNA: TGTGCCATCAGACAGGGTAGAGACACCATATATTTT.

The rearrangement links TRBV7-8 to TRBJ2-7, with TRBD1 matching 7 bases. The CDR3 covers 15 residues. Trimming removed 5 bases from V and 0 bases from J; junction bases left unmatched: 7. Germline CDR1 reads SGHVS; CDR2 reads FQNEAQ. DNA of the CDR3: TGTGCCAGCAGCGGAACGGACAGGCCCTCCTACGAGCAGTACTTC. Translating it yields CASSGTDRPSYEQYF. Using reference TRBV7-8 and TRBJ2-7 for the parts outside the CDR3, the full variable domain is GAGVSQSPRYKVAKRGQDVALRCDPISGHVSLFWYQQALGQGPEFLTYFQNEAQLDKSGLPSDRFFAERPEGSVSTLKIQRTQQEDSAVYLCASSGTDRPSYEQYFGPGTRLTVT.

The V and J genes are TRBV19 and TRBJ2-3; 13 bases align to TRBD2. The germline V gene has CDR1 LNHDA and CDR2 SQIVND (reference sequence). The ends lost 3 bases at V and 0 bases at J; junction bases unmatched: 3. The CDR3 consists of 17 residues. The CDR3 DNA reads TGTGCCAGTAGTATGGGGGGACTAGCGGGGAGCACAGATACGCAGTATTTT. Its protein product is CASSMGGLAGSTDTQYF.

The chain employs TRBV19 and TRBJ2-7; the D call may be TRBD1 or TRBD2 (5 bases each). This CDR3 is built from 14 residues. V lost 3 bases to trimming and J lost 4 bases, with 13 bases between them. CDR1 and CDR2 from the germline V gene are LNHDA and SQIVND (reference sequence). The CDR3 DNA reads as TGTGCCAGTAGTATCCCCGGGACGATATACGAGCAGTACTTC. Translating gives CASSIPGTIYEQYF. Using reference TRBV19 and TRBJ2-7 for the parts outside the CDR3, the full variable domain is DGGITQSPKYLFRKEGQNVTLSCEQNLNHDAMYWYRQDPGQGLRLIYYSQIVNDFQKGDIAEGYSVSREKKESFPLTVTSAQKNPTAFYLCASSIPGTIYEQYFGPGTRLTVT.

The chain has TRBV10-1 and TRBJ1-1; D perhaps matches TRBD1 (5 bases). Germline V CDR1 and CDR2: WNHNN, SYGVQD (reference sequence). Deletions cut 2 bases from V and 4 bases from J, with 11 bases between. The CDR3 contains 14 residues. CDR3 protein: CASSERPGGTEAFF. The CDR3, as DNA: TGCGCCAGCAGTGAGCGTCCCGGGGGCACTGAAGCTTTCTTT.

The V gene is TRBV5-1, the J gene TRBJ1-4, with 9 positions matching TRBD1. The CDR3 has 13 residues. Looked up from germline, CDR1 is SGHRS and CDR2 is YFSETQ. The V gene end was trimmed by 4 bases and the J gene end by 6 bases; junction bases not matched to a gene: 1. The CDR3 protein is CASSRTGDEKLFF. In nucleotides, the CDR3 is TGCGCCAGCAGCAGGACAGGGGATGAAAAACTGTTTTTT.

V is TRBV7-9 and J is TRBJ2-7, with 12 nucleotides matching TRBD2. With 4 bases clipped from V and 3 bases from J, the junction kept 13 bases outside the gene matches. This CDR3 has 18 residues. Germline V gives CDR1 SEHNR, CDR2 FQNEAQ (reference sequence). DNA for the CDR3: TGTGCCAGCAGCTCCCCCCCGGGACTAGCGGGTGCGGTCTACGAGCAGTACTTC. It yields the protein CASSSPPGLAGAVYEQYF.

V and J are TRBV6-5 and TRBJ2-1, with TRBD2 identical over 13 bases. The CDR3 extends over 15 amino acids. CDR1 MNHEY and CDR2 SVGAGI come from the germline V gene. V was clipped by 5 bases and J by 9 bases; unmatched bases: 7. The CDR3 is CASSKTSGGTGEQFF. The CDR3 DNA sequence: TGTGCCAGCAGTAAGACTAGCGGGGGGACCGGTGAGCAGTTCTTC.